These 29 T cell receptor beta chains originate from one sample sequenced in a study of T cell responses to AZD1222 COVID-19 vaccine. TCRdb's copy holds only in-frame clones and misses some; the assay was immunoSEQ multiplex PCR. The table lists roughly 150,000 clones, roughly 80% of them singletons, with approximately 4% in the top ten. The sequences come from peripheral blood, collected on day 0 of AZD1222 vaccination. All receptors derive from an adult in good health.

The chain carries TRBV2 and TRBJ2-7; D gene unclear. CDR1 SNHLY and CDR2 FYNNEI come from the germline V gene. The V end was cut by 5 bases, the J end by 1 base, with 6 bases between. The CDR3 is 12 residues long. In DNA form, the CDR3 reads TGTGCCAGCAGTTCCGCTTCCTACGAGCAGTACTTC. Its translation: CASSSASYEQYF. Looking up the rest from reference TRBV2 and TRBJ2-7 gives the full variable domain: EPEVTQTPSHQVTQMGQEVILRCVPISNHLYFYWYRQILGQKVEFLVSFYNNEISEKSEIFDDQFSVERPDGSNFTLKIRSTKLEDSAMYFCASSSASYEQYFGPGTRLTVT.

CDR3 amino acids: CASSERGGLGTQYF. The DNA for the CDR3 is TGCGCCAGCAGCGAGCGGGGGGGCCTAGGTACGCAGTATTTT. V is TRBV5-1 and J is TRBJ2-3; TRBD2 matches 10 bases. The CDR3 loop spans 14 amino acids. The germline CDR1 and CDR2 sequences are SGHRS and YFSETQ. V was pared by 4 bases and J by 8 bases, with 7 bases of the junction left unmatched.

The chain joins TRBV5-6 to TRBJ1-2, with D uncertain. V lost 2 bases and J 6 bases, leaving 11 bases between the germline ends. Germline CDR1 SGHDT, CDR2 YYEEEE. The CDR3 totals 13 residues. The CDR3 nucleotides are TGTGCCAGCAGCTTAGGACGGAATGATGGCTACACCTTC. Residues: CASSLGRNDGYTF.

The rearrangement uses TRBV28 and TRBJ1-5, with TRBD1 identical over 7 bases. The CDR3 sequence is 15 residues long. Germline V gives CDR1 MDHEN, CDR2 SYDVKM. The junction had 5 bases not matched to a gene; V was cut back by 4 bases and J by 2 bases. Written as DNA, the CDR3 is TGTGCCAGCAGTTCGGACAGGTTTGGCAATCAGCCCCAGCATTTT. The encoded protein is CASSSDRFGNQPQHF.

This chain's CDR3 is CASSLGQGSSYEQYF. In nucleotides, the CDR3 is TGTGCCAGCAGCTTAGGGCAGGGTAGCTCCTACGAGCAGTACTTC. The genes are TRBV7-3 and TRBJ2-7; D perhaps matches TRBD1 (5 bases). CDR3 size: 15 residues. CDR1 is SGHTA and CDR2 is FQGTGA in the germline V gene. The V end lost 2 bases, the J end lost 0 bases, and 11 bases lay between the germline ends.

This chain links TRBV3-1 (or the pseudogene TRBV3-2) with TRBJ2-2; the D is unclear. The CDR3 totals 12 residues. Germline CDR1 and CDR2: LGHDT and YNNKEL (reference sequence). V was pared by 7 bases and J by 4 bases, with 7 bases between. CDR3 nucleotide sequence: TGTGCCAGCACCACAACCACCGGGGAGCTGTTTTTT. It is translated as CASTTTTGELFF.

The V call is TRBV5-1, the J call TRBJ1-1, with TRBD1 identical over 8 bases. Germline V gene lookup returns CDR1 SGHRS and CDR2 YFSETQ. This CDR3 has 15 amino acids. With V trimmed by 5 bases and J by 6 bases, 12 bases remained unmatched. CDR3 DNA: TGCGCCAGCAGTCAAATTGACAGGGGAGCCCCTGAAGCTTTCTTT. It is translated as CASSQIDRGAPEAFF. Based on the CDR3 plus reference TRBV5-1 and TRBJ1-1, the full variable domain is KAGVTQTPRYLIKTRGQQVTLSCSPISGHRSVSWYQQTPGQGLQFLFEYFSETQRNKGNFPGRFSGRQFSNSRSEMNVSTLELGDSALYLCASSQIDRGAPEAFFGQGTRLTVV.

The chain uses TRBV19 and TRBJ1-5, with D perhaps matching TRBD1 (6 bases). V shed 1 base and J shed 2 bases, with 18 bases lying between them. This CDR3 is 18 amino acids long. Germline CDR1 reads LNHDA; CDR2 reads SQIVND (reference sequence). CDR3 residues: CASSIGETGSFGNQPQHF. The CDR3 nucleotides read TGTGCCAGTAGTATAGGAGAGACAGGCTCCTTTGGCAATCAGCCCCAGCATTTT.

The V gene is TRBV6-5, the J gene TRBJ1-4; D unclear. The CDR3 has 15 amino acids. In germline, CDR1 is MNHEY, CDR2 SVGAGI. Trimming removed 0 bases at V and 8 bases at J, with 13 bases between. The DNA of the CDR3 is TGTGCCAGCAGTTACTCTATGGCCACAGAGGAAAAACTGTTTTTT. It codes for CASSYSMATEEKLFF.

The chain combines TRBV5-6 with TRBJ1-1; D remains unclear. The CDR3 has 15 amino acids. V lost 4 bases and J 1 base, leaving 14 bases between the germline ends. The germline V gene encodes CDR1 SGHDT and CDR2 YYEEEE. CDR3 coding DNA: TGTGCCAGCAGCCCACTCAGTCGGGGGAACACTGAAGCTTTCTTT. The encoded protein is CASSPLSRGNTEAFF.

This sequence joins TRBV5-5 and TRBJ2-1; 10 bases map to TRBD2. The V and J ends lost 4 bases and 9 bases, in that order; junction bases with no gene match: 10. The CDR3 has 15 residues. Germline V gives CDR1 SGHKS, CDR2 YYEKEE (reference sequence). CDR3: CASSPPLAGGGEQFF. The CDR3 nucleotides read TGTGCCAGCAGCCCCCCATTAGCGGGGGGTGGTGAGCAGTTCTTC.

V gene TRBV30 combines with J gene TRBJ2-7; 9 bases line up with TRBD1. Per germline, CDR1 GTSNPN and CDR2 SVGIG (reference sequence). Losses at the gene ends were 7 bases for V and 7 bases for J; bases not matched to a gene: 11. This CDR3 region has 13 residues. The CDR3 region has the DNA TGTGCCTTTGCCGGGACAGGGAGGGGGGAGCAGTACTTC. This gives the protein CAFAGTGRGEQYF. The variable domain in full, completed from reference TRBV30 and TRBJ2-7, reads SQTIHQWPATLVQPVGSPLSLECTVEGTSNPNLYWYRQAAGRGLQLLFYSVGIGQISSEVPQNLSASRPQDRQFILSSKKLLLSDSGFYLCAFAGTGRGEQYFGPGTRLTVT.

Here the CDR3 reads CASSYSKGFSGNTIYF. Written as DNA, the CDR3 is TGTGCCAGCAGTTACTCAAAGGGGTTCTCTGGAAACACCATATATTTT. The gene calls are TRBV6-2 or TRBV6-3 and TRBJ1-3; weak D call: TRBD1 (5 bases). Germline lookup yields CDR1 MNHEY and CDR2 SVGEGT. This CDR3 comprises 16 residues. V was cut by 0 bases and J by 0 bases, with 9 bases left in between.

The chain is built from TRBV27 and TRBJ1-2; perhaps TRBD1 as D (5 bases). The CDR3 runs 11 residues. The germline gives CDR1 MNHEY, CDR2 SMNVEV (reference sequence). Trimming took 11 bases from V and 8 from J, leaving 15 bases between them. In nucleotides, the CDR3 is TGTGCCTCTGGGGCGGGGCGCGGCTACACCTTC. Protein sequence: CASGAGRGYTF.

The genes are TRBV28 and TRBJ1-2, with 7 nucleotides matching TRBD1. V was pared by 6 bases and J by 8 bases, with 9 bases of the junction left unmatched. In germline, CDR1 is MDHEN, CDR2 SYDVKM. The CDR3 extends over 13 amino acids. The CDR3 DNA sequence: TGTGCCAGCAGGGCCCCGACAGGGAAAGGCTACACCTTC. Its translation: CASRAPTGKGYTF.

The chain joins TRBV5-6 to TRBJ2-7; 7 bases align to TRBD1. The CDR3 covers 13 residues. Germline lookup yields CDR1 SGHDT and CDR2 YYEEEE. V shed 6 bases, J shed 2 bases, and the junction held 5 bases outside the gene matches. The CDR3 sequence: CASTRDRAYEQYF. Written as DNA, the CDR3 is TGTGCCAGCACCCGGGACAGAGCCTACGAGCAGTACTTC.

The chain combines TRBV5-8 with TRBJ2-5, with D possibly TRBD2 on 6 matching bases. CDR3 size: 15 residues. With 4 bases removed from V and 2 bases from J, the gap between germline ends came to 15 bases. Looked up from germline, CDR1 is SGHTS and CDR2 is YDEGEE. The CDR3 protein is CASSGPGLWQETQYF. CDR3 coding DNA: TGTGCCAGCAGCGGCCCGGGACTGTGGCAAGAGACCCAGTACTTC. The full variable domain, completed using reference TRBV5-8 and TRBJ2-5, is EAGVTQSPTHLIKTRGQQATLRCSPISGHTSVYWYQQALGLGLQFLLWYDEGEERNRGNFPPRFSGRQFPNYSSELNVNALELEDSALYLCASSGPGLWQETQYFGPGTRLLVL.

This clone showed up just a few times. The rearrangement joins TRBV6-5 to TRBJ1-5; weak D call: TRBD1 (6 bases). In germline, CDR1 is MNHEY, CDR2 SVGAGI. This CDR3 spans 14 amino acids. Trimming left V 6 bases short and J 6 bases short, with 15 bases between. The CDR3 region has the DNA TGTGCCAGCAGGCACAGGGAAGGCGGTCAGCCCCAGCATTTT. Translating gives CASRHREGGQPQHF.

This clone was found once. The same CDR3 can be traced to other DNA sequences in this sample. The J gene is TRBJ1-1, the V gene TRBV6-5, with a weak D call TRBD1 (5 bases). The V gene's germline CDR1 is MNHEY and CDR2 SVGAGI. The germline V and J ends were trimmed by 8 bases and 2 bases, with 12 bases remaining between them. This CDR3 is 13 amino acids long. CDR3 sequence reads: CASRETVNTEAFF. The CDR3 bases are TGTGCCAGCCGCGAGACAGTAAACACTGAAGCTTTCTTT.

This clone was seen a handful of times. The chain uses TRBV7-9 and TRBJ1-6, with no clear D. Deletions cut 5 bases from V and 6 bases from J, with 14 bases between. The CDR3 consists of 15 residues. From germline, CDR1 is SEHNR and CDR2 FQNEAQ (reference sequence). This chain's CDR3 is CASSPRVPSNSPLHF. The CDR3 bases are TGTGCCAGCAGCCCCCGGGTCCCGAGTAATTCACCCCTCCACTTT.

V usage is TRBV20-1 and J usage is TRBJ1-1; D is perhaps TRBD1 (5 bases). The CDR3 sequence is 11 residues long. CDR1 and CDR2 (germline): DFQATT, SNEGSKA (reference sequence). The CDR3 loop is CRGATAIEAFF. The CDR3 DNA follows: TGCAGAGGGGCCACTGCAATTGAAGCTTTCTTT.

This sequence joins TRBV10-1 and TRBJ2-2, with D maybe TRBD2 (5 bases). There are 14 residues in the CDR3. CDR1 is WNHNN, CDR2 SYGVQD, per germline (reference sequence). Trimming removed 2 bases at V and 2 bases at J, with 6 bases between. CDR3 sequence reads: CASSEGRNTGELFF. The CDR3 region has the DNA TGCGCCAGCAGTGAGGGGAGAAACACCGGGGAGCTGTTTTTT.

This clone appeared once. The chain employs TRBV2 and TRBJ2-1; 9 bases fit TRBD1. The CDR3 sequence is 13 residues long. V lost 5 bases and J lost 9; bases outside the gene matches: 5. Germline CDR1 reads SNHLY; CDR2 reads FYNNEI. In DNA form, the CDR3 reads TGTGCCAGCAGTAACGGACAGGGGATTGAGCAGTTCTTC. Protein product: CASSNGQGIEQFF.

The V call is TRBV28, the J call TRBJ1-4, with TRBD1 identical over 9 bases. The V gene end was trimmed by 6 bases and the J gene end by 4 bases; junction bases not matched to a gene: 6. The CDR3 contains 15 residues. Germline assignment: CDR1 MDHEN and CDR2 SYDVKM. CDR3 sequence: CASRGGTGFNEKLFF. The CDR3 nucleotides are TGTGCCAGCAGGGGAGGGACAGGGTTTAATGAAAAACTGTTTTTT.

This chain links TRBV30 with TRBJ2-7; TRBD1 aligns across 8 bases. Germline trimming cut 2 bases from V and 5 bases from J; bases unmatched to any gene: 8. Germline V CDR1 and CDR2: GTSNPN, SVGIG (reference sequence). The CDR3 spans 14 residues. CDR3 amino acids: CAWSPRQGLNEQYF. The CDR3, as DNA: TGTGCCTGGAGTCCCCGACAGGGGCTCAACGAGCAGTACTTC.

The rearrangement joins TRBV10-3 to TRBJ1-3; D remains ambiguous. Germline CDR1 ENHRY, CDR2 SYGVKD. Trimming stripped 3 bases from V and 1 base from J, with 13 bases between. The CDR3 is 16 amino acids. The CDR3 is CAISDSPEASGNTIYF. The CDR3 DNA is TGTGCCATCAGTGATTCTCCGGAGGCATCTGGAAACACCATATATTTT.

This clone showed up many times. The chain couples TRBV30 to TRBJ2-1; possibly TRBD1 for D (5 bases). Between the trimmed V and J ends, which lost 0 bases and 7 bases, there was a span of 16 bases. The CDR3 sequence is 15 residues long. Germline assignment: CDR1 GTSNPN and CDR2 SVGIG (reference sequence). CDR3 DNA: TGTGCCTGGAGTGTACTAAAGGGGCTGGCAAATGAGCAGTTCTTC. Amino acid sequence: CAWSVLKGLANEQFF.

This clone was picked up one time. The CDR3 nucleotides read TGTGCCAGTGCTCGCGGCGCGATGGAGACCCAGTACTTC. It encodes CASARGAMETQYF. The V gene is TRBV19, the J gene TRBJ2-5; D is unclear. CDR1 is LNHDA and CDR2 is SQIVND in the germline V gene (reference sequence). Trimming pared 8 bases from V and 5 bases from J, leaving 15 bases between. The CDR3 loop spans 13 amino acids.

The chain carries TRBV2 and TRBJ2-7; D might be TRBD1 or TRBD2, each matching 5 bases. This CDR3 comprises 15 residues. The germline V and J ends were trimmed by 1 base and 2 bases, with 12 bases remaining between them. Germline CDR1 and CDR2: SNHLY and FYNNEI. CDR3 loop: CASSEDWDGAYEQYF. The CDR3 bases are TGTGCCAGCAGTGAAGATTGGGACGGCGCCTACGAGCAGTACTTC.